One and the same sample provided the 20 T cell receptor beta chains below, sequenced in a study of T cell clonality in common variable immunodeficiency. Their specific antigens are unknown. Notes on the study in general: In common variable immunodeficiency, TCR beta chains reportedly carried fewer deletions and N-nucleotide insertions.

Clones were read by immunoSEQ multiplex PCR, and TCRdb kept only the in-frame ones, dropping some. The specimen gives about 32,000 clones without singletons; the ten biggest hold roughly 5.6%. What was sequenced was peripheral blood mononuclear cells. These receptors came from a human donor with common variable immunodeficiency.

A note on this clone: Sequencing ends 3 residues short of the CDR3 end; the germline J gene provides the rest. This chain connects TRBV19 to TRBJ1-2, with 9 bases that match TRBD1. There are 18 residues in the CDR3. With V trimmed by 4 bases and J by 0 bases, 12 bases remained unmatched. Looked up from germline, CDR1 is LNHDA and CDR2 is SQIVND (reference sequence). The part of the CDR3 DNA that was read is TGTGCCAGTAGTAACTTCCGGGACAGGGCCTCAGCTAACTATGGC. Translation: CASSNFRDRASANYG. The CDR3 in its entirety is CASSNFRDRASANYGYTF.

There are a few counts of this clone. Coverage ceases 3 residues before the CDR3 finishes, and the germline J gene fills in the end. The J gene is TRBJ1-6, the V gene TRBV7-3, with 7 positions matching TRBD1. CDR3 length: 16 residues. Germline CDR1 SGHTA, CDR2 FQGTGA. Germline trimming cut 5 bases from V and 8 bases from J; bases unmatched to any gene: 12. The covered CDR3 bases are TGTGCCAGCAGCCTCAGTCCGACAGGGTGGGATTCACCC. This codes for CASSLSPTGWDSP. The full-length CDR3 reads as CASSLSPTGWDSPLHF. The complete variable domain, with remaining parts taken from reference TRBV7-3 and TRBJ1-6, reads GAGVSQTPSNKVTEKGKYVELRCDPISGHTALYWYRQSLGQGPEFLIYFQGTGAADDSGLPNDRFFAVRPEGSVSTLKIQRTERGDSAVYLCASSLSPTGWDSPLHFGNGTRLTVT.

This clone occurred many times. The CDR3 goes on 3 residues after the read ends, and that part is filled in from the germline J gene. The J gene is TRBJ1-1, the V gene TRBV10-3; TRBD1 matches 8 bases. This CDR3 is built from 14 residues. V shed 6 bases and J 1 base; nucleotides not matched to a gene: 4. CDR1 and CDR2 from the germline V gene are ENHRY and SYGVKD. The CDR3 loop reads CAIRETGENTEAFF. The DNA read from the CDR3 is TGTGCCATCAGGGAGACAGGGGAGAACACTGAA.

A word on this clone: The CDR3 end lies 3 residues beyond the end of the read and is filled in from the germline J gene. The chain is built from TRBV7-6 and TRBJ2-3; maybe TRBD2 (6 bases). CDR1 SGHVS and CDR2 FNYEAQ come from the germline V gene. The V end lost 1 base, the J end lost 0 bases, and 8 bases lay between the germline ends. CDR3 length: 15 residues. CDR3 DNA, as far as it was read: TGTGCCAGCAGCTTAGGCGGGACTAGCACAGATACG. Its protein is CASSLGGTSTDT. The full CDR3 protein is CASSLGGTSTDTQYF. Full variable domain (rest looked up from reference TRBV7-6 and TRBJ2-3): GAGVSQSPRYKVTKRGQDVALRCDPISGHVSLYWYRQALGQGPEFLTYFNYEAQQDKSGLPNDRFSAERPEGSISTLTIQRTEQRDSAMYRCASSLGGTSTDTQYFGPGTRLTVL.

The DNA read from the CDR3 is TGCAGTGCTAGAGGTTCGGGACTAAGAAGCACAGATACG. It encodes CSARGSGLRSTDT. The whole CDR3 protein is CSARGSGLRSTDTQYF. The chain joins TRBV20-1 to TRBJ2-3, with 7 bases fitting TRBD2. The read finishes 3 residues shy of the CDR3 end, and the germline J gene is used to complete it. After removal of 1 base from V and 0 bases from J, the junction contained 7 bases not matched to a gene. The CDR3 spans 16 residues. CDR1 and CDR2 (germline): DFQATT, SNEGSKA (reference sequence).

A note on this clone: With the read ending 3 residues before the CDR3 end, the germline J gene is used to fill in that end. The genes are TRBV7-2 and TRBJ2-3; D gene uncertain. The CDR3 is 13 amino acids. The V gene lost 3 bases and the J gene lost 4 bases, with 8 bases spanning the gap. CDR1 and CDR2 from the germline V gene are SGHTA and FQGNSA. Partial CDR3 DNA: TGTGCCAGCAGCTTTAATGAGGCAGATACG. Translated, it gives CASSFNEADT. The full-length CDR3 reads as CASSFNEADTQYF.

Remarks on this clone: Read data end 3 residues before the CDR3 end; the end is taken from the germline J gene. This chain uses TRBV5-1 with TRBJ1-2, with 7 bases fitting TRBD1. This CDR3 comprises 13 residues. Trimming at V came to 2 bases and at J to 4 bases, leaving 2 bases not matched to a gene. The V gene's germline CDR1 is SGHRS and CDR2 YFSETQ. CDR3 DNA (partial): TGCGCCAGCAGCTTAGGGGGCCTCTATGGC. Translation gives CASSLGGLYG. The CDR3, in full, reads CASSLGGLYGYTF.

This clone has ten or more counts. The CDR3 end lies 3 residues beyond the end of the read and is filled in from the germline J gene. The chain uses TRBV2 and TRBJ2-7; D gene uncertain. The germline gives CDR1 SNHLY, CDR2 FYNNEI. The CDR3 has 12 residues. V shed 6 bases and J shed 5 bases, with 11 bases lying between them. CDR3 bases read: TGTGCCAGCAGGGCTAGATCGAACGAG. It translates to CASRARSNE. From start to end, the CDR3 is CASRARSNEQYF.

Remarks on this clone: Sequencing ends 3 residues short of the CDR3 end; the germline J gene provides the rest. The J gene is TRBJ1-2, the V gene TRBV6-1; D is unresolved. The CDR3 extends over 13 amino acids. Germline V gives CDR1 MNHNS, CDR2 SASEGT. The DNA read from the CDR3 is TGTGCCAGCAGTGAACCAGGTATAGAGTTC. Protein: CASSEPGIEF. The CDR3 reads in full as CASSEPGIEFYTF.

Ten or more counts support this clone. The CDR3 extends 3 residues past the end of the read, so its final part is completed from the germline J gene. The chain is built from TRBV5-6 and TRBJ2-7; TRBD1 aligns across 8 bases. Germline V gene data show CDR1 as SGHDT and CDR2 as YYEEEE. The J segment lost 3 bases and the V segment lost 5 bases, leaving 10 bases of the junction unmatched. CDR3 size: 15 residues. The CDR3 here is CASSSTTGTGYEQYF. Partial CDR3 DNA: TGTGCCAGCAGTTCTACAACCGGGACAGGCTACGAG.

Regarding this clone: The read halts 3 residues ahead of the CDR3 end, with the missing end drawn from the germline J gene. V is TRBV5-1 and J is TRBJ2-7, with TRBD1 matching over 11 bases. This CDR3 is 16 amino acids long. Trimming took 3 bases from V and 3 from J; bases not matched to a gene: 8. Germline CDR1 reads SGHRS; CDR2 reads YFSETQ. CDR3 in amino acids: CASSSQGGTGGYEQYF. Partial CDR3 DNA: TGCGCCAGCAGCTCCCAGGGGGGGACAGGGGGCTACGAG.

This clone turned up a few times. The read halts 3 residues ahead of the CDR3 end, with the missing end drawn from the germline J gene. The chain recombines TRBV5-1 with TRBJ2-7, with D possibly TRBD1 on 5 matching bases. CDR1 and CDR2 from the germline V gene are SGHRS and YFSETQ. V lost 7 bases and J lost 0, with 14 bases in between. The CDR3 has 14 amino acids. CDR3 bases read: TGCGCCAGCCAGATCACTGACAGCTCCTACGAG. It is translated as CASQITDSSYE. In full, the CDR3 reads CASQITDSSYEQYF.

To note about this clone: The CDR3 goes on 3 residues after the read ends, and that part is filled in from the germline J gene. The J gene is TRBJ2-7, the V gene TRBV19; possibly TRBD2 for D (6 bases). The length of the CDR3 is 16 residues. Germline V gene lookup returns CDR1 LNHDA and CDR2 SQIVND (reference sequence). The ends were cut back, 2 bases at V and 1 base at J, with 15 bases in the middle. The CDR3 bases that were read are TGTGCCAGTAGTATAAACGGAGGGGAAGCGTCCTACGAG. Encoded protein: CASSINGGEASYE. The complete CDR3 sequence is CASSINGGEASYEQYF.

Concerning this clone: The read falls 3 residues short of the CDR3 end, and the missing part is taken from the germline J gene. This sequence joins TRBV7-2 and TRBJ2-7, with TRBD2 matching over 12 bases. This CDR3 is 14 amino acids long. V lost 5 bases to trimming and J lost 6 bases; unmatched junction nucleotides: 5. Per germline, CDR1 SGHTA and CDR2 FQGNSA. The DNA read from the CDR3 is TGTGCCAGCAGCCTACTAGCGGGGGGTTTCGAG. Its protein is CASSLLAGGFE. The whole CDR3 protein reads CASSLLAGGFEQYF.

This clone was picked up a small number of times. The observed sequence ends 3 residues before the CDR3 terminus, with the missing tail filled in from the germline J gene. The rearrangement joins TRBV20-1 to TRBJ2-1; 7 nucleotides align to TRBD1. V lost 6 bases to trimming and J lost 4 bases; unmatched junction nucleotides: 3. The CDR3 has 12 residues. Germline V gives CDR1 DFQATT, CDR2 SNEGSKA (reference sequence). CDR3 loop: CSATGQYNEQFF. CDR3 DNA (partial): TGCAGTGCCACGGGACAGTACAATGAG.

The sample holds a few counts of this clone. CDR3 sequence reads: CASLQSGGVNTDTQYF. Partial CDR3 DNA: TGCGCCAGCCTCCAAAGCGGGGGGGTCAACACAGATACG. The chain links TRBV5-1 to TRBJ2-3; 10 bases align to TRBD2. The read ends 3 residues shy of where the CDR3 ends; the end is completed using the germline J gene. CDR3 length: 16 amino acids. The V gene end was trimmed by 7 bases and the J gene end by 2 bases; junction bases not matched to a gene: 10. Per germline, CDR1 SGHRS and CDR2 YFSETQ.

This clone was counted ten times or more. CDR3 loop: CASSLTTVNYGYTF. Partial CDR3 DNA: TGTGCCAGCAGCCTGACGACAGTCAACTATGGC. The chain has TRBV14 and TRBJ1-2, with D perhaps TRBD1 (5 bases). From the germline J gene comes the end of the CDR3, since the read stops 3 residues before it. CDR3 length: 14 amino acids. V lost 4 bases to trimming and J lost 2 bases, with 11 bases between them. Germline lookup yields CDR1 SGHDN and CDR2 FVKESK.

In regard to this clone: The CDR3 end lies 3 residues beyond the end of the read and is filled in from the germline J gene. The chain is built from TRBV30 and TRBJ1-6; weak D call: TRBD1 (5 bases). Trimming removed 3 bases at V and 9 bases at J, with 18 bases between. The germline gives CDR1 GTSNPN, CDR2 SVGIG (reference sequence). This CDR3 region has 15 residues. CDR3 loop: CAWREGTAGTSPLHF. The sequenced part of the CDR3 DNA is TGTGCCTGGAGAGAAGGGACTGCCGGTACTTCACCC.

Incomplete CDR3 DNA: TGTGCCCGCTCCGGGACTAGCAAACAAGAGACC. Translated, it gives CARSGTSKQET. The complete CDR3 reads CARSGTSKQETQYF. The V and J genes are TRBV30 and TRBJ2-5; TRBD2 aligns across 9 bases. The read ends 3 residues shy of where the CDR3 ends; the end is completed using the germline J gene. This CDR3 region has 14 residues. CDR1 and CDR2 (germline): GTSNPN, SVGIG (reference sequence). The trim removed 8 bases at V and 2 bases at J, leaving 9 bases unmatched.

At least ten counts were recorded for this clone. The read finishes 3 residues shy of the CDR3 end, and the germline J gene is used to complete it. The chain employs TRBV9 and TRBJ1-1; 7 nucleotides line up with TRBD1. The J segment lost 5 bases and the V segment lost 2 bases, leaving 9 bases of the junction unmatched. The CDR3 totals 15 residues. Germline values: CDR1 SGDLS, CDR2 YYNGEE. This CDR3 is CASSVDHRGGTEAFF. The CDR3 DNA, read in part, is TGTGCCAGCAGCGTGGACCACAGGGGAGGGACTGAA.